Reported below is one TCR beta chain. Its antigen is as yet unknown. It was RNA transcripts that yielded the amplified TCR beta CDR3 regions. During a first-round RT-PCR of the TCR CDR3, the HTBI primer set was used. TCRdb ran MiXCR on the multiplex PCR reads and lists one entry per CDR3 protein. The sample has a few hundred thousand distinct CDR3 sequences, just under 25% seen once. Clinical symptoms, serum thyroxine and TRAb, thyroid ultrasound and orbital computed tomography were used for the diagnoses. Germline V CDR1 and CDR2: MNHNS, SASEGT. Trimming stripped 2 bases from V and 5 bases from J, with 12 bases between. The CDR3 is 14 amino acids. This record comes from a study of T cells in Graves' hyperthyroidism and ophthalmopathy. Study-wide findings and caveats: Most clonotypes that expanded in the thyroid above 0.001 also showed up in blood.

V and J are TRBV6-1 and TRBJ2-5, with D hard to call. The sample was blood. This TCR was recovered from a man between 45 and 60 years old with Graves' hyperthyroidism. The CDR3 sequence is CASSESRISETQYF. The CDR3 region has the DNA TGTGCCAGCAGTGAATCAAGGATCTCGGAGACCCAGTACTTC.